One T cell receptor beta chain is described in this entry. Time point indicated: newly diagnosed GD, antithyroid drugs for less than 3 months. PBMC RNA was the source of the TCR library. Trimming left V 5 bases short and J 3 bases short, with 10 bases between. There are 14 residues in the CDR3. Germline assignment: CDR1 SGHVS and CDR2 FNYEAQ. The data derive from a study of regulatory T cells in long-lasting Graves disease. With iRepertoire HTBI primers and Arm-PCR of CDR3 regions, TCR beta libraries were built. Each CDR3 protein gets one entry after TCRdb re-called the multiplex PCR reads with MiXCR. The sample holds about 460,000 distinct CDR3 sequences; approximately 14% are singletons and the top ten take approximately 17%. This sample also appeared in a second study, on T cells in Graves' hyperthyroidism and ophthalmopathy.

The receptor was derived from a woman between 50 and 59 years old with Graves disease. The gene calls are TRBV7-6 and TRBJ2-2; D ambiguous. The source was peripheral blood mononuclear cells (PBMCs), collected at new diagnosis, from a patient treated with antithyroid drugs. CDR3 in amino acids: CASSPHADTGELFF. The CDR3 region has the DNA TGTGCCAGCAGCCCCCACGCGGACACCGGGGAGCTGTTTTTT.